This T cell receptor (beta chain) was sequenced in a study of CD8+CD57+ T cells in acquired aplastic anemia. After removal of 4 bases from V and 3 bases from J, the junction contained 13 bases not matched to a gene. The CDR3 is 18 residues long. Germline CDR1 and CDR2: SGHAT and FQDESV (reference sequence). Sequenced patients had shown CD8+CD57+ cell expansion by flow cytometry. Diagnosis of severe acquired aplastic anemia applied to all patients. Profiling of TCR beta VDJ combinations and CDR3 sequences used genomic DNA as template. Each CDR3 protein is one row after TCRdb ran MiXCR on the reads. The repertoire holds about 150,000 distinct CDR3 sequences, 40% to 65% seen once, with approximately 12% in the top ten.

The rearrangement joins TRBV11-1 to TRBJ2-3; TRBD2 agrees at 10 bases. Sample: sorted CD4+, CD8+, or CD8+CD57+ T cells (not recorded which) from PBMCs. This TCR derives from a human donor with aplastic anemia. Here the CDR3 reads CASSSTVAGGLATDTQYF. CDR3 in DNA: TGTGCCAGCAGCTCCACCGTAGCGGGGGGCTTAGCTACAGATACGCAGTATTTT. Drawing the rest from reference TRBV11-1 and TRBJ2-3, the complete variable domain is EAEVAQSPRYKITEKSQAVAFWCDPISGHATLYWYRQILGQGPELLVQFQDESVVDDSQLPKDRFSAERLKGVDSTLKIQPAELGDSAMYLCASSSTVAGGLATDTQYFGPGTRLTVL.